This is a list of T cell receptor beta chains from one sample in a study of CD8+CD57+ T cells in acquired aplastic anemia. Using its own MiXCR run on the reads, TCRdb lists one record per CDR3 protein. The sample carries approximately 200,000 distinct CDR3 sequences, roughly 56% recorded once. The sample was sorted CD4+, CD8+, or CD8+CD57+ T cells (not recorded which) from PBMCs. These receptors originate from a human donor in good health, serving as a control. Each CDR3 is given without its conserved first and last residue. Each record gives: CDR3 length, V gene, clone size, D gene, J gene, CDR3 protein. The D gene is left open where the match is weak. Clone size, where shown, is once, few, many, or a class for clones that have expanded.

>13|TRBV28|few|TRBD2|TRBJ2-1
ASTSGAYTGDEQF
>11|TRBV9|NA|NA|TRBJ2-5
ASSGRYQETKY
>15|TRBV3-2|many|NA|TRBJ2-2
ARVGSGALPNTGELF
>11|TRBV5-1|many|TRBD1|TRBJ1-6
ASSFDRETPLH
>13|TRBV7-8|many|TRBD1|TRBJ1-2
ASSLETGRLDGYT
>11|TRBV10-2|NA|NA|TRBJ1-6
AIRGREGSPLH
>11|TRBV24-1|NA|NA|TRBJ2-3
ATSDQDGDTQY
>11|TRBV29-1|NA|NA|TRBJ2-7
SAEDLLLNEQY
>13|TRBV19|NA|NA|TRBJ1-3
ASSHPRGSGNTIY
>14|TRBV19|many|TRBD2|TRBJ2-2
ASSTKRGSWSGELF
>12|TRBV9|many|NA|TRBJ1-1
ASSVGGSSTEAF
>16|TRBV9|NA|TRBD2|TRBJ2-1
ASSRTSGGARSYNEQF
>12|TRBV6-1|NA|TRBD1|TRBJ2-7
ASSSDRADYEQY
>12|TRBV2|many|NA|TRBJ1-4
ASSEITASEKLF
>11|TRBV13|many|TRBD1|TRBJ1-1
ASSWGQAVFAF
>13|TRBV7-9|NA|NA|TRBJ1-1
ASSPRVALNTEAF
>13|TRBV7-9|many|NA|TRBJ1-3
ASSLMGGPGNTIY
>13|TRBV9|many|TRBD1|TRBJ2-3
ASSIQGYSTDTQY
>12|TRBV4-2|many|NA|TRBJ2-7
ASSHIQQAYEQY
>13|TRBV7-3|many|NA|TRBJ2-1
ASSAAGALNNEQF
>13|TRBV7-6|NA|NA|TRBJ1-4
ASSLGAGGNEKLF
>12|TRBV7-2|many|NA|TRBJ1-5
ASSFSRGNQPQH
>13|TRBV7-2|NA|NA|TRBJ2-3
ASSLGPGMTDTQY
>12|TRBV19|NA|TRBD1|TRBJ2-1
ASSKTRDRGAQF
>10|TRBV29-1|NA|NA|TRBJ1-2
SVDEGSRGYT
>15|TRBV9|NA|NA|TRBJ2-7
ASSLGAPGDGSYEQY
>11|TRBV7-2|NA|NA|TRBJ2-7
ASSLDRTYEQY
>12|TRBV6-5|many|NA|TRBJ1-5
ASRPITGNKPQH
>12|TRBV10-3|NA|NA|TRBJ2-7
AISESTPALEQY
>13|TRBV7-9|NA|NA|TRBJ2-7
ASSQVGRYSYEQY
>10|TRBV24-1|many|NA|TRBJ2-1
ATKDLYNEQF
>14|TRBV9|many|TRBD1|TRBJ1-1
ASSVGQGAGGTEAF
>13|TRBV7-2|NA|NA|TRBJ1-6
ASSLRGQKDLPLH